Listed below are T cell receptor beta chains from one sample, sequenced in a study of cytomegalovirus exposure and HLA in healthy donors. Sequencing used immunoSEQ multiplex PCR; TCRdb keeps in-frame clones, though not all of them. The sample has some 190,000 clones, 86% seen once. Sequenced material: PBMCs. The receptors were sampled from a woman younger than 35 in good health and CMV-seronegative. Both conserved end residues are part of each CDR3. Each record gives: J gene, V gene, clone size, D gene, CDR3 DNA, CDR3 protein. A D gene is named only where the DNA matches it firmly. A clone size is listed for some rows: how often the clone was seen (once, few, many), or a class if it is expanded.

TRBJ1-6 | TRBV5-1 | . | TRBD1 | TGCGCCAGCAGGCCCGGGACAGAGAGAAATTCACCCCTCCACTTT | CASRPGTERNSPLHF
TRBJ1-1 | TRBV29-1 | . | . | TGCAGCGTGAAGGAGATGGGGGGGCGCATGAACACTGAAGCTTTCTTT | CSVKEMGGRMNTEAFF
TRBJ1-5 | TRBV19 | . | TRBD1 | TGTGCCAGTAGTAGGGACAGGGGCAATCAGCCCCAGCATTTT | CASSRDRGNQPQHF
TRBJ1-1 | TRBV11-2 | . | TRBD1 | TGTGCCAGCAGCTTCAGGCCTAAGACAGGGCGGATGAACACTGAAGCTTTCTTT | CASSFRPKTGRMNTEAFF
TRBJ2-3 | TRBV11-2 | . | TRBD2 | TGTGCCAGCAGCCTCCGCGGGAGGGGTACAGATACGCAGTATTTT | CASSLRGRGTDTQYF
TRBJ1-5 | TRBV6-4 | . | . | TGTGCCAGCAGGGGACTGCTTCGTGGGAGCAATCAGCCCCAGCATTTT | CASRGLLRGSNQPQHF
TRBJ2-7 | TRBV4-1 | . | . | TGCGCCAGCAGCCCCTTAAACTGGGGCCAGCAACCCTACGAGCAGTACTTC | CASSPLNWGQQPYEQYF
TRBJ2-2 | TRBV5-1 | . | . | TGCGCCAGCAGCGACCGACAGGGGAGGGCCGGGGAGCTGTTTTTT | CASSDRQGRAGELFF
TRBJ1-1 | TRBV7-9 | once | . | TGTGCCAGCAGCTCGCTCAATGTGAGTAACACTGAAGCTTTCTTT | CASSSLNVSNTEAFF
TRBJ1-2 | TRBV6-5 | once | TRBD1 | TGTGCCAGCAGTCTGGACAGGAACTATGGCTACACCTTC | CASSLDRNYGYTF
TRBJ2-2 | TRBV10-3 | . | . | TGTGCCATCAGTGAGTCTGCGGCGTATCTAAGCACCGGGGAGCTGTTTTTT | CAISESAAYLSTGELFF
TRBJ2-5 | TRBV18 | . | TRBD2 | TGTGCCAGCTCACCGACTAGCGAGATACAAGAGACCCAGTACTTC | CASSPTSEIQETQYF
TRBJ2-5 | TRBV9 | . | TRBD2 | TGTGCCAGCAGCCCGAATATTTGGGCTAGCGGGGAGACCCAGTACTTC | CASSPNIWASGETQYF
TRBJ2-7 | TRBV18 | . | . | TGTGCCAGCTCACTCCCAGGAAGGCTATACGAGCAGTACTTC | CASSLPGRLYEQYF
TRBJ2-7 | TRBV19 | few | TRBD2 | TGTGCGTCAAGTAAGGCGGGAGCAAGCGAGCAGTACTTC | CASSKAGASEQYF
TRBJ1-1 | TRBV6-5 | once | . | TGTGCCAGCCGGAGGTACGACGACACTGAAGCTTTCTTT | CASRRYDDTEAFF
TRBJ1-2 | TRBV5-1 | . | TRBD1 | TGCGCCAGCAGCGTTACCGGGACAGGGGCGATCTATGGCTACACCTTC | CASSVTGTGAIYGYTF
TRBJ1-4 | TRBV18 | . | . | TGTGCCAGCTCCGGGGATGAGGGTGAAAAACTGTTTTTT | CASSGDEGEKLFF
TRBJ1-2 | TRBV12-5 | . | TRBD1 | TGTGCTAGTGGTTCCCCCCGTGTGGCAGGGGGTCTCTCTCTATATGGCTACACCTTC | CASGSPRVAGGLSLYGYTF
TRBJ2-5 | TRBV7-8 | . | TRBD2 | TGTGCCAGCAGCCCACTCGATGGACTAGCGGGTGGAGGGGAGACCCAGTACTTC | CASSPLDGLAGGGETQYF
TRBJ2-1 | TRBV2 | . | . | TGTGCCAGCGAGAGTATCAATGAGCAGTTCTTC | CASESINEQFF
TRBJ1-2 | TRBV6-1 | . | . | TGTGCCAGCAGTGAAGAGGGGCCTAACTATGGCTACACCTTC | CASSEEGPNYGYTF
TRBJ1-1 | TRBV7-9 | . | . | TGTGCCAGCAGCCCTTCCTTTGAAGCTTTCTTT | CASSPSFEAFF
TRBJ1-3 | TRBV6-5 | . | . | TGTGCCAGCAGATCGACCGGGGGGCCTGGAAACACCATATATTTT | CASRSTGGPGNTIYF
TRBJ2-1 | TRBV7-9 | . | . | TGTGCCAGCGCGAATGGGGGCCGCTCCTACAATGAGCAGTTCTTC | CASANGGRSYNEQFF
TRBJ2-5 | TRBV11-2 | . | . | TGTGCCAGCAGCCCTCTCAGCAGGGGACAAGAGACCCAGTACTTC | CASSPLSRGQETQYF
TRBJ2-7 | TRBV9 | . | . | TGTGCCAGCAGCGTAGCTACCGCCTCCTACGAGCAGTACTTC | CASSVATASYEQYF
TRBJ1-2 | TRBV30 | . | TRBD1 | TGTGCCGCTTACCTGAGGGACAGGGGGGACTATGGCTACACCTTC | CAAYLRDRGDYGYTF
TRBJ2-7 | TRBV5-4 | . | TRBD1 | TGTGCCAGCAGCTCCTTGGACAGGGGAGACGAGCAGTACTTC | CASSSLDRGDEQYF
TRBJ2-2 | TRBV10-3 | . | TRBD1 | TGTGCCATCACCGGGACAGGGGGCAACACCGGGGAGCTGTTTTTT | CAITGTGGNTGELFF
TRBJ2-7 | TRBV25-1 | . | . | TGTGCCAGCTCCCGGGATACCTACGAGCAGTACTTC | CASSRDTYEQYF
TRBJ1-2 | TRBV11-3 | . | TRBD1 | TGTGCCAGCAGCGCCGGGACAGGAGGCTACACCTTC | CASSAGTGGYTF
TRBJ2-1 | TRBV2 | . | TRBD1 | TGTGCCAGCAGTGTCGGGACAGGGTACAATGAGCAGTTCTTC | CASSVGTGYNEQFF
TRBJ2-3 | TRBV6-5 | . | . | TGTGCCAGCACGGGTGTCAAGAAAGATACGCAGTATTTT | CASTGVKKDTQYF
TRBJ2-2 | TRBV29-1 | . | . | TGCAGCGTCGAACAGGGATGGAACACCGGGGAGCTGTTTTTT | CSVEQGWNTGELFF
TRBJ1-1 | TRBV5-1 | once | . | TGCGCCAGCAGCGCCTCGGGGGTTGGAACTGAAGCTTTCTTT | CASSASGVGTEAFF
TRBJ2-7 | TRBV4-1 | . | . | TGCGCCAGCAGCCAATGGTCGGGGGAGATGTACTACGAGCAGTACTTC | CASSQWSGEMYYEQYF
TRBJ1-6 | TRBV30 | . | . | TGTGCCGGGGGCCTCCCCAACACGGATTCACCCCTCCACTTT | CAGGLPNTDSPLHF
TRBJ2-5 | TRBV6-5 | once | . | TGTGCCAGCAGTTTCGGACAGACCCAAGAGACCCAGTACTTC | CASSFGQTQETQYF
TRBJ2-5 | TRBV5-1 | . | TRBD2 | TGCGCCAGCAGCCCAGGGACTAGCGGGGGGAACCAAGAGACCCAGTACTTC | CASSPGTSGGNQETQYF
TRBJ2-5 | TRBV12-5 | once | TRBD1 | TGTGCTAGTGGTCCCGGGACAGGGTTTCAAGAGACCCAGTACTTC | CASGPGTGFQETQYF
TRBJ2-5 | TRBV7-2 | once | . | TGTGCCAGCAGCCCATCGGGGGGCGAAGAGACCCAGTACTTC | CASSPSGGEETQYF
TRBJ1-2 | TRBV18 | once | . | TGTGCCAGCTCACCCGGGGGAGGGGCGCTTAATGGCTACACCTTC | CASSPGGGALNGYTF
TRBJ2-1 | TRBV6-5 | . | . | TGTGCCAGCAGGCGAGTACATGAGCAGTTCTTC | CASRRVHEQFF
TRBJ2-3 | TRBV7-2 | . | . | TGTGCCAGCACCCAGGCGGGACGCACAGATACGCAGTATTTT | CASTQAGRTDTQYF
TRBJ2-1 | TRBV6-1 | once | . | TGTGCCAGCAGTGGATACAGGGATACCTACAATGAGCAGTTCTTC | CASSGYRDTYNEQFF
TRBJ2-7 | TRBV5-6 | . | . | TGTGCCAGCAGCTTCAGGGCTAAAGTCTACGAGCAGTACTTC | CASSFRAKVYEQYF
TRBJ2-7 | TRBV2 | . | TRBD2 | TGTGCCAGCACCTCCGGGACAGGAGATAGCGGGAGGCTATACGAGCAGTACTTC | CASTSGTGDSGRLYEQYF
TRBJ1-6 | TRBV5-4 | . | TRBD1 | TGTGCCAGCCGCATTCTGGGACAGCATAATTCACCCCTCCACTTT | CASRILGQHNSPLHF
TRBJ2-7 | TRBV18 | . | TRBD1 | TGTGCCAGCTCACCACCCGGGACAGGGGGATACTACGAGCAGTACTTC | CASSPPGTGGYYEQYF
TRBJ1-2 | TRBV25-1 | . | TRBD1 | TGTGCCAGCAGCGATCCAAGTGGGACAGGGGGCTTTGGCTACACCTTC | CASSDPSGTGGFGYTF